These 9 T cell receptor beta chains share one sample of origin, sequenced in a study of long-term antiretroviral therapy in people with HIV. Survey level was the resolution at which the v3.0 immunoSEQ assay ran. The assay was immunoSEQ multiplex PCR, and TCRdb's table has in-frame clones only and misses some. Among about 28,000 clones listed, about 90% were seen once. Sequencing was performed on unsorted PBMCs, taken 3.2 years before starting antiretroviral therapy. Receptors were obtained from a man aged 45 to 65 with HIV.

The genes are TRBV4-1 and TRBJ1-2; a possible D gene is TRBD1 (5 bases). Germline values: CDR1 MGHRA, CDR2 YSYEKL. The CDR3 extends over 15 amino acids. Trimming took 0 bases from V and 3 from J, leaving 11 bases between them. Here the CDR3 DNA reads TGCGCCAGCAGCCAAGACCCAGGGCGAGACTATGGCTACACCTTC. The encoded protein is CASSQDPGRDYGYTF.

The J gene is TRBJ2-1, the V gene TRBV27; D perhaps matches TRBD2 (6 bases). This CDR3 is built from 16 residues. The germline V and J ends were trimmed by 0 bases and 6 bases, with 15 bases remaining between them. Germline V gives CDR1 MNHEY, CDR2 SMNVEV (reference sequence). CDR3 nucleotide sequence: TGTGCCAGCAGTTTATCTCTTAGCGGCCCTAGCAATGAGCAGTTCTTC. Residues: CASSLSLSGPSNEQFF.

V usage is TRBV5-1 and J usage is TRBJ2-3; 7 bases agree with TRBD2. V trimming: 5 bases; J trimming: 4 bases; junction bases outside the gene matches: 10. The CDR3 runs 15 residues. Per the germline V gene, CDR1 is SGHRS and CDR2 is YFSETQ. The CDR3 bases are TGCGCCAGCAGGGTTGAGGGAGGGCCCGCAGATACGCAGTATTTT. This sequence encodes CASRVEGGPADTQYF.

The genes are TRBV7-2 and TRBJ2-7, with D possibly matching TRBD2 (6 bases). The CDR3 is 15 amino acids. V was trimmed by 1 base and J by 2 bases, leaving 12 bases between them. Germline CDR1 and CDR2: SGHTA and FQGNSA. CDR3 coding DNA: TGTGCCAGCAGCTTAGTGGGGGGTTTGGCCTACGAGCAGTACTTC. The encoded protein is CASSLVGGLAYEQYF.

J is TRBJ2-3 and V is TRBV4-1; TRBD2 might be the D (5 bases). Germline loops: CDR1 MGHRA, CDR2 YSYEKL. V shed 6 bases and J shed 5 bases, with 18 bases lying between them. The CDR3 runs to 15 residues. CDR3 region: CASSRGSLVLDTQYF. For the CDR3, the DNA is TGCGCCAGCAGTAGAGGGTCGCTAGTGTTAGATACGCAGTATTTT.

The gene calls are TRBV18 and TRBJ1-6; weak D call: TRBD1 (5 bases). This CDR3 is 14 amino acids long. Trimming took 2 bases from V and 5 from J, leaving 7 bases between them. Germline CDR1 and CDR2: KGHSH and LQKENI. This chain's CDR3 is CASSPGADNSPLHF. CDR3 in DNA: TGTGCCAGCTCACCAGGGGCGGATAATTCACCCCTCCACTTT.

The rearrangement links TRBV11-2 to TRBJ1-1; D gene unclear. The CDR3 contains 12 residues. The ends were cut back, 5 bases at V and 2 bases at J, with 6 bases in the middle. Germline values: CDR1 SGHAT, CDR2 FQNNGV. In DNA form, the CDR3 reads TGTGCCAGCAGCCTGAAAAACACTGAAGCTTTCTTT. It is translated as CASSLKNTEAFF.

CDR3 sequence reads: CASSYGDPAYNEQFF. CDR3 nucleotides: TGTGCCAGCAGTTACGGGGACCCTGCCTACAATGAGCAGTTCTTC. V and J are TRBV6-6 and TRBJ2-1, with D possibly called TRBD1 or TRBD2 (5 bases each). This CDR3 has 15 amino acids. The germline V gene encodes CDR1 MNHNY and CDR2 SVGAGI (reference sequence). Trimming took 2 bases from V and 2 from J, leaving 10 bases between them.

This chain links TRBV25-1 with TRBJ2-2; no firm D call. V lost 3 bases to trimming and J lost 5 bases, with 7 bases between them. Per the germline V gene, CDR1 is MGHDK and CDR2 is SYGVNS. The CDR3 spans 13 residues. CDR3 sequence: CASSDYTTGELFF. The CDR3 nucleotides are TGTGCCAGCAGTGACTATACTACCGGGGAGCTGTTTTTT.